The rows below give T cell receptor beta chains drawn from one sample of a study of blood T cell repertoires in COVID-19. Assay: immunoSEQ multiplex PCR; the TCRdb copy retains only in-frame clones and omits some. The sample has about 300,000 clones, 85% to 90% seen once. The material sequenced was peripheral blood. These receptors came from a man aged 70-80 years with acute or convalescent COVID-19. CDR3s include the opening cysteine and the closing phenylalanine or tryptophan. Each record gives: CDR3 length, D gene, V gene, J gene, clone size, CDR3 protein, CDR3 DNA. D genes are given only for firm matches. The size entry is marked missing in some rows and otherwise reads once, few, many or a size class.

cdr3_length: 14
d_call: TRBD1
v_call: TRBV6-5
j_call: TRBJ1-4
clone_size: .
cdr3_aa: CASSRAGGNEKLFF
cdr3_nt: TGTGCCAGCAGCCGAGCAGGGGGTAATGAAAAACTGTTTTTT

cdr3_length: 15
d_call: TRBD1
v_call: TRBV5-6
j_call: TRBJ2-2
clone_size: .
cdr3_aa: CASSLGDRDTGELFF
cdr3_nt: TGTGCCAGCAGCTTGGGGGACAGGGACACCGGGGAGCTGTTTTTT

cdr3_length: 13
d_call: .
v_call: TRBV6-5
j_call: TRBJ1-1
clone_size: .
cdr3_aa: CASTRGVNTEAFF
cdr3_nt: TGTGCCAGCACCCGGGGGGTGAACACTGAAGCTTTCTTT

cdr3_length: 15
d_call: .
v_call: TRBV7-9
j_call: TRBJ2-3
clone_size: .
cdr3_aa: CASSLGRGLTDTQYF
cdr3_nt: TGTGCCAGCAGCTTGGGGCGGGGACTCACAGATACGCAGTATTTT

cdr3_length: 14
d_call: TRBD1
v_call: TRBV5-4
j_call: TRBJ1-1
clone_size: .
cdr3_aa: CASSPGQGWTEAFF
cdr3_nt: TGTGCCAGCAGCCCGGGACAGGGGTGGACTGAAGCTTTCTTT

cdr3_length: 15
d_call: .
v_call: TRBV4-1
j_call: TRBJ2-3
clone_size: .
cdr3_aa: CASSQDPRSTDTQYF
cdr3_nt: TGCGCCAGCAGCCAAGATCCGCGAAGCACAGATACGCAGTATTTT

cdr3_length: 16
d_call: TRBD1
v_call: TRBV28
j_call: TRBJ2-3
clone_size: .
cdr3_aa: CASSLGRTGGGDTQYF
cdr3_nt: TGTGCCAGCAGTTTAGGTAGGACAGGGGGAGGAGATACGCAGTATTTT

cdr3_length: 14
d_call: .
v_call: TRBV28
j_call: TRBJ2-7
clone_size: .
cdr3_aa: CASSLGTPTYEQYF
cdr3_nt: TGTGCCAGCAGTTTAGGGACACCAACCTACGAGCAGTACTTC

cdr3_length: 15
d_call: .
v_call: TRBV19
j_call: TRBJ1-1
clone_size: .
cdr3_aa: CASYNFLDSGLEAFF
cdr3_nt: TGTGCCAGTTACAACTTTTTAGACAGTGGGCTTGAAGCTTTCTTT

cdr3_length: 12
d_call: TRBD1
v_call: TRBV6-5
j_call: TRBJ2-7
clone_size: once
cdr3_aa: CASRLTGYEQYF
cdr3_nt: TGTGCCAGCAGGTTGACAGGGTACGAGCAGTACTTC

cdr3_length: 13
d_call: TRBD2
v_call: TRBV19
j_call: TRBJ2-7
clone_size: .
cdr3_aa: CATTSGRGYEQYF
cdr3_nt: TGTGCCACCACTAGCGGGAGAGGCTACGAGCAGTACTTC

cdr3_length: 18
d_call: .
v_call: TRBV7-9
j_call: TRBJ2-3
clone_size: .
cdr3_aa: CASSLSGGLIDGTDTQYF
cdr3_nt: TGTGCCAGCAGCTTATCGGGGGGCCTCATTGATGGCACAGATACGCAGTATTTT

cdr3_length: 14
d_call: TRBD1
v_call: TRBV5-8
j_call: TRBJ2-7
clone_size: .
cdr3_aa: CASSLGQGPYEQYF
cdr3_nt: TGTGCCAGCAGCTTGGGACAGGGCCCCTACGAGCAGTACTTC

cdr3_length: 13
d_call: TRBD1
v_call: TRBV10-3
j_call: TRBJ1-3
clone_size: .
cdr3_aa: CAIKDRAGNTIYF
cdr3_nt: TGTGCCATCAAGGACAGGGCCGGAAACACCATATATTTT

cdr3_length: 15
d_call: TRBD1
v_call: TRBV7-9
j_call: TRBJ2-2
clone_size: .
cdr3_aa: CASSHPGTAPGELFF
cdr3_nt: TGTGCCAGCAGCCATCCCGGGACAGCCCCCGGGGAGCTGTTTTTT

cdr3_length: 14
d_call: .
v_call: TRBV6-5
j_call: TRBJ1-4
clone_size: .
cdr3_aa: CAAARIAGDEKLFF
cdr3_nt: TGTGCCGCGGCAAGAATCGCAGGGGACGAAAAACTGTTTTTT

cdr3_length: 15
d_call: .
v_call: TRBV7-3
j_call: TRBJ1-4
clone_size: once
cdr3_aa: CASSRHGQSNEKLFF
cdr3_nt: TGTGCCAGCAGCCGCCATGGACAGTCTAATGAAAAACTGTTTTTT

cdr3_length: 15
d_call: TRBD2
v_call: TRBV18
j_call: TRBJ2-2
clone_size: .
cdr3_aa: CASSPPAGAPGELFF
cdr3_nt: TGTGCCAGCTCACCACCAGCGGGAGCGCCCGGGGAGCTGTTTTTT

cdr3_length: 15
d_call: TRBD2
v_call: TRBV6-5
j_call: TRBJ2-1
clone_size: .
cdr3_aa: CASSLLAGDHNEQFF
cdr3_nt: TGTGCCAGCAGTCTACTAGCGGGAGACCACAATGAGCAGTTCTTC

cdr3_length: 12
d_call: TRBD1
v_call: TRBV29-1
j_call: TRBJ1-1
clone_size: .
cdr3_aa: CSVGQGAAEAFF
cdr3_nt: TGCAGCGTTGGACAGGGTGCGGCTGAAGCTTTCTTT

cdr3_length: 14
d_call: TRBD1
v_call: TRBV5-1
j_call: TRBJ2-5
clone_size: .
cdr3_aa: CASSLGGTEETQYF
cdr3_nt: TGCGCCAGCAGCTTGGGGGGGACAGAAGAGACCCAGTACTTC

cdr3_length: 13
d_call: .
v_call: TRBV29-1
j_call: TRBJ1-2
clone_size: .
cdr3_aa: CSVENREGGGYTF
cdr3_nt: TGCAGCGTTGAAAATAGGGAGGGAGGGGGCTACACCTTC

cdr3_length: 12
d_call: .
v_call: TRBV28
j_call: TRBJ2-7
clone_size: .
cdr3_aa: CASSFLGGEQYF
cdr3_nt: TGTGCCAGCAGTTTTTTGGGGGGCGAGCAGTACTTC

cdr3_length: 15
d_call: TRBD1
v_call: TRBV25-1
j_call: TRBJ1-3
clone_size: .
cdr3_aa: CASSTSGGVGNTIYF
cdr3_nt: TGTGCCAGCAGCACCTCAGGGGGCGTCGGAAACACCATATATTTT

cdr3_length: 13
d_call: TRBD1
v_call: TRBV28
j_call: TRBJ1-2
clone_size: .
cdr3_aa: CASTTGGSYGYTF
cdr3_nt: TGTGCCAGCACGACAGGGGGGTCCTATGGCTACACCTTC

cdr3_length: 15
d_call: .
v_call: TRBV19
j_call: TRBJ1-3
clone_size: .
cdr3_aa: CASRKTATSGNTIYF
cdr3_nt: TGTGCCAGTAGGAAGACAGCGACCTCTGGAAACACCATATATTTT

cdr3_length: 15
d_call: .
v_call: TRBV18
j_call: TRBJ1-1
clone_size: .
cdr3_aa: CASSPLPPRNTEAFF
cdr3_nt: TGTGCCAGCTCACCGCTGCCCCCGAGAAACACTGAAGCTTTCTTT

cdr3_length: 11
d_call: .
v_call: TRBV29-1
j_call: TRBJ1-1
clone_size: .
cdr3_aa: CSVARDFEAFF
cdr3_nt: TGCAGCGTTGCGCGGGACTTTGAAGCTTTCTTT

cdr3_length: 14
d_call: TRBD1
v_call: TRBV7-8
j_call: TRBJ1-2
clone_size: .
cdr3_aa: CASSVDRGGYGYTF
cdr3_nt: TGTGCCAGCAGCGTCGACAGGGGCGGCTATGGCTACACCTTC

cdr3_length: 16
d_call: .
v_call: TRBV11-3
j_call: TRBJ1-5
clone_size: .
cdr3_aa: CASSLNCGGGNQPQHF
cdr3_nt: TGTGCCAGCAGCTTAAATTGTGGGGGGGGCAATCAGCCCCAGCATTTT

cdr3_length: 16
d_call: TRBD2
v_call: TRBV5-4
j_call: TRBJ2-2
clone_size: .
cdr3_aa: CARRLGAGGNTGELFF
cdr3_nt: TGTGCCCGCCGCTTGGGGGCGGGGGGAAACACCGGGGAGCTGTTTTTT

cdr3_length: 16
d_call: .
v_call: TRBV7-2
j_call: TRBJ2-2
clone_size: once
cdr3_aa: CASSLARVENTGELFF
cdr3_nt: TGTGCCAGCAGCTTAGCTCGGGTCGAAAACACCGGGGAGCTGTTTTTT

cdr3_length: 13
d_call: TRBD1
v_call: TRBV5-6
j_call: TRBJ2-7
clone_size: .
cdr3_aa: CASSSGTGYEQYF
cdr3_nt: TGTGCCAGCAGCTCTGGGACAGGGTACGAGCAGTACTTC

cdr3_length: 15
d_call: .
v_call: TRBV5-1
j_call: TRBJ2-7
clone_size: .
cdr3_aa: CASSLDADGSGEQYF
cdr3_nt: TGCGCCAGCAGCTTGGATGCGGACGGGAGCGGCGAGCAGTACTTC

cdr3_length: 13
d_call: .
v_call: TRBV6-2/TRBV6-3
j_call: TRBJ1-1
clone_size: .
cdr3_aa: CASSYEANTEAFF
cdr3_nt: TGTGCCAGCAGTTACGAGGCGAACACTGAAGCTTTCTTT

cdr3_length: 13
d_call: .
v_call: TRBV6-6
j_call: TRBJ2-2
clone_size: .
cdr3_aa: CASSLLNTGELFF
cdr3_nt: TGTGCCAGCAGCCTTCTTAACACCGGGGAGCTGTTTTTT

cdr3_length: 13
d_call: .
v_call: TRBV5-1
j_call: TRBJ1-2
clone_size: .
cdr3_aa: CASSTGMDYGYTF
cdr3_nt: TGCGCCAGCAGCACAGGGATGGACTATGGCTACACCTTC

cdr3_length: 14
d_call: TRBD2
v_call: TRBV5-1
j_call: TRBJ2-7
clone_size: .
cdr3_aa: CASEASGGSYEQYF
cdr3_nt: TGCGCCAGCGAGGCTTCGGGGGGTTCCTACGAGCAGTACTTC

cdr3_length: 14
d_call: .
v_call: TRBV27
j_call: TRBJ1-5
clone_size: few
cdr3_aa: CASSLGGGDQPQHF
cdr3_nt: TGTGCCAGCAGTTTGGGGGGGGGAGACCAGCCCCAGCATTTT

cdr3_length: 15
d_call: .
v_call: TRBV19
j_call: TRBJ1-1
clone_size: .
cdr3_aa: CASSPLGQANTEAFF
cdr3_nt: TGTGCCAGTAGCCCCCTGGGGCAGGCGAACACTGAAGCTTTCTTT

cdr3_length: 16
d_call: TRBD1
v_call: TRBV4-1
j_call: TRBJ1-5
clone_size: .
cdr3_aa: CASSQRGQGINQPQHF
cdr3_nt: TGCGCCAGCAGCCAACGGGGACAGGGTATCAATCAGCCCCAGCATTTT

cdr3_length: 14
d_call: .
v_call: TRBV14
j_call: TRBJ1-6
clone_size: .
cdr3_aa: CASSQAGVRSPLHF
cdr3_nt: TGTGCCAGCAGCCAGGCAGGGGTACGCTCACCCCTCCACTTT

cdr3_length: 14
d_call: TRBD1
v_call: TRBV7-9
j_call: TRBJ2-7
clone_size: .
cdr3_aa: CASSARQGSYEQYF
cdr3_nt: TGTGCCAGCAGCGCTCGACAGGGCTCCTACGAGCAGTACTTC

cdr3_length: 14
d_call: TRBD1
v_call: TRBV6-5
j_call: TRBJ1-4
clone_size: .
cdr3_aa: CASRGGASYEKLFF
cdr3_nt: TGTGCCAGCAGAGGGGGCGCATCATATGAAAAACTGTTTTTT

cdr3_length: 15
d_call: .
v_call: TRBV28
j_call: TRBJ1-5
clone_size: once
cdr3_aa: CASSGGGYSNQPQHF
cdr3_nt: TGTGCCAGCAGCGGCGGGGGGTATAGCAATCAGCCCCAGCATTTT